This entry concerns a single TCR beta chain. Clones were read by immunoSEQ multiplex PCR, and TCRdb kept only the in-frame ones, dropping some. The sample shows around 300,000 clones, 85% of them seen only once. This entry is derived from a study of blood T cell repertoires in COVID-19. Germline V gene data show CDR1 as SGHTA and CDR2 as FQGTGA. J gave up 7 bases and V 7 bases, and 12 bases lay outside the gene matches. The CDR3 spans 16 residues. V gene TRBV7-3 combines with J gene TRBJ2-1, with 11 nucleotides matching TRBD2. The TCR was taken from a woman aged 50 to 60 who had recovered from COVID-19. The source material was PBMCs or T cells enriched from blood (not recorded which). In nucleotides, the CDR3 is TGTGCCAGCAACCTACAACGACTAGCGGGGAGGAATGAGCAGTTCTTC. Protein sequence: CASNLQRLAGRNEQFF.